A single sample is the source of the 27 T cell receptor beta chains below, sequenced in a study of blood T cell repertoires in COVID-19. Some clones are missing from TCRdb's copy, which holds only in-frame ones; the method was immunoSEQ multiplex PCR. Of about 270,000 clones detected, 86% appear once; the ten largest clones hold 1.5% to 2%. The sequencing sample was made of peripheral blood. All receptors derive from a woman aged 60-70 years who had recovered from COVID-19.

The chain links TRBV6-2 or TRBV6-3 to TRBJ1-2, with TRBD1 matching 10 bases. CDR3 length: 16 residues. V dropped 6 bases and J dropped 4; count of bases not matched to a gene: 11. Germline V CDR1 and CDR2: MNHEY, SVGEGT. Written as DNA, the CDR3 is TGTGCCAGCAGCCATCTACCGGGACAGGGGATCTATGGCTACACCTTC. Its translation: CASSHLPGQGIYGYTF.

The J gene is TRBJ1-2, the V gene TRBV29-1; D possibly corresponds to TRBD1 (6 bases). The CDR3 totals 13 residues. Trimming removed 6 bases at V and 0 bases at J, with 11 bases between. Germline V gene sequence: CDR1 SQVTM, CDR2 ANQGSEA. CDR3 nucleotide sequence: TGCAGCGTGAGGGGGTACACTAACTATGGCTACACCTTC. Residues: CSVRGYTNYGYTF. The full variable domain, in which reference TRBV29-1 and TRBJ1-2 provide the parts outside the CDR3, is SAVISQKPSRDICQRGTSLTIQCQVDSQVTMMFWYRQQPGQSLTLIATANQGSEATYESGFVIDKFPISRPNLTFSTLTVSNMSPEDSSIYLCSVRGYTNYGYTFGSGTRLTVV.

This clone was counted between two and nine times. V is TRBV5-1 and J is TRBJ1-4, with D unresolved. The germline CDR1 and CDR2 sequences are SGHRS and YFSETQ. Trimming took 6 bases from V and 4 from J, leaving 16 bases between them. The CDR3 runs to 15 residues. CDR3 sequence: CASKRSLGGNEKLFF. For the CDR3, the DNA is TGCGCCAGCAAGAGGTCCCTCGGCGGTAATGAAAAACTGTTTTTT. The whole variable domain, filled in from reference TRBV5-1 and TRBJ1-4, reads KAGVTQTPRYLIKTRGQQVTLSCSPISGHRSVSWYQQTPGQGLQFLFEYFSETQRNKGNFPGRFSGRQFSNSRSEMNVSTLELGDSALYLCASKRSLGGNEKLFFGSGTQLSVL.

The chain employs TRBV18 and TRBJ2-7, with a tentative D call TRBD2 (5 bases). This CDR3 comprises 14 residues. Per the germline V gene, CDR1 is KGHSH and CDR2 is LQKENI. V gave up 6 bases and J gave up 2 bases, with 14 bases separating them. The CDR3 DNA is TGTGCCAGCTCCTCGCGGACTCTTGCCTACGAGCAGTACTTC. Encoded protein: CASSSRTLAYEQYF.

V gene TRBV27 combines with J gene TRBJ2-7; tentative D call: TRBD2 (5 bases). V dropped 2 bases and J dropped 4 bases, with 9 bases sitting between them. This CDR3 contains 13 residues. CDR1 is MNHEY and CDR2 is SMNVEV in the germline V gene (reference sequence). In nucleotides, the CDR3 is TGTGCCAGCAGTTTAGCGGGCAGGTACGAGCAGTACTTC. It encodes CASSLAGRYEQYF.

This clone was counted a few times. The chain is built from TRBV27 and TRBJ1-1, with 8 bases aligning to TRBD1. Germline V gene data show CDR1 as MNHEY and CDR2 as SMNVEV (reference sequence). Losses at the gene ends were 2 bases for V and 1 base for J; bases not matched to a gene: 3. The CDR3 runs 15 residues. The chain's CDR3 is CASSLDRGGNTEAFF. The CDR3 DNA sequence: TGTGCCAGCAGTTTAGACAGGGGAGGGAACACTGAAGCTTTCTTT.

V and J are TRBV19 and TRBJ2-1; TRBD1 is a possible D gene (5 bases). Germline V gene data show CDR1 as LNHDA and CDR2 as SQIVND (reference sequence). The CDR3 loop spans 13 amino acids. V was shortened by 7 bases and J by 5 bases, with 12 bases between the two germline ends. CDR3 nucleotide sequence: TGTGCCAGTAACAAACAGGAGAACAATGAGCAGTTCTTC. Encoded protein: CASNKQENNEQFF.

This chain links TRBV18 with TRBJ1-2, with D possibly matching TRBD1 (5 bases). Per germline, CDR1 KGHSH and CDR2 LQKENI. The CDR3 sequence is 15 residues long. Trimming pared 3 bases from V and 4 bases from J, leaving 15 bases between. This CDR3 reads CASSPGGRRIYGYTF. CDR3 nucleotides: TGTGCCAGCTCACCGGGGGGGAGGCGGATCTATGGCTACACCTTC.

This clone was detected only a few times. CDR3 region: CSVATTYNEQFF. CDR3 coding DNA: TGCAGCGTCGCTACCACCTACAATGAGCAGTTCTTC. This chain uses TRBV29-1 with TRBJ2-1, with no clear D. The CDR3 extends over 12 amino acids. From germline, CDR1 is SQVTM and CDR2 ANQGSEA. Trimming removed 6 bases from V and 2 bases from J, with 8 bases in between.

The chain recombines TRBV28 with TRBJ1-2; D ambiguous. CDR1 is MDHEN and CDR2 is SYDVKM in the germline V gene. Between the trimmed V and J ends, which lost 7 bases and 2 bases, there was a span of 11 bases. This CDR3 has 13 amino acids. In DNA form, the CDR3 reads TGTGCCAGCACCTTGGGCGGGAACTATGGCTACACCTTC. Amino acids: CASTLGGNYGYTF.

The table lists this clone with a few counts. The V gene is TRBV3-1 (or the pseudogene TRBV3-2), the J gene TRBJ1-5; a weak D match, TRBD1 (6 bases). V lost 4 bases and J 7 bases, leaving 17 bases between the germline ends. Germline V gives CDR1 LGHDT, CDR2 YNNKEL (reference sequence). The CDR3 is 15 amino acids. CDR3 region: CASSPSAGAEQPQHF. The CDR3 DNA sequence: TGTGCCAGCAGCCCTTCTGCGGGGGCTGAGCAGCCCCAGCATTTT.

The CDR3 loop is CASKDWSGELFF. The CDR3 region has the DNA TGTGCCAGCAAAGACTGGAGCGGGGAGCTGTTTTTT. V and J are TRBV6-5 and TRBJ2-2; D unresolved. V lost 7 bases and J 7 bases, leaving 10 bases between the germline ends. Germline V gives CDR1 MNHEY, CDR2 SVGAGI. The CDR3 covers 12 residues.

The V call is TRBV19, the J call TRBJ1-4, with 8 bases lining up with TRBD1. Germline V gene sequence: CDR1 LNHDA, CDR2 SQIVND (reference sequence). The length of the CDR3 is 15 residues. Unmatched junction bases numbered 5, after V lost 3 bases and J lost 5 bases. Here the CDR3 reads CASSMDRDFNEKLFF. The CDR3 region has the DNA TGTGCCAGTAGTATGGACAGGGACTTCAATGAAAAACTGTTTTTT. The complete variable domain, with remaining parts taken from reference TRBV19 and TRBJ1-4, reads DGGITQSPKYLFRKEGQNVTLSCEQNLNHDAMYWYRQDPGQGLRLIYYSQIVNDFQKGDIAEGYSVSREKKESFPLTVTSAQKNPTAFYLCASSMDRDFNEKLFFGSGTQLSVL.

J is TRBJ1-5 and V is TRBV4-2; no reliable D call. The ends were cut back, 0 bases at V and 8 bases at J, with 23 bases in the middle. Germline CDR1 reads LGHNA; CDR2 reads YNFKEQ. This CDR3 has 18 residues. The CDR3 bases are TGTGCCAGCAGCCAAGATATAGAATTGAGCGAGACCGGGGAGCCCCAGCATTTT. Translating it yields CASSQDIELSETGEPQHF.

The table lists this clone with a few counts. The same CDR3 is also encoded by other DNA sequences in this sample. The J gene is TRBJ2-2, the V gene TRBV6-5; 7 bases fit TRBD2. The V segment lost 3 bases and the J segment 4 bases; nucleotides outside the gene matches: 2. This CDR3 has 14 residues. The germline CDR1 and CDR2 sequences are MNHEY and SVGAGI. The CDR3 region has the DNA TGTGCCAGCAGTTATGGCGGGGGCACCGGGGAGCTGTTTTTT. Its protein product is CASSYGGGTGELFF.

The chain employs TRBV6-4 and TRBJ2-7, with 7 bases aligning to TRBD1. Trimming removed 5 bases from V and 5 bases from J; junction bases left unmatched: 6. Germline values: CDR1 MRHNA, CDR2 SNTAGT. The CDR3 runs to 13 residues. CDR3 DNA: TGTGCCAGCAGTTTAAACAGGGGCCACGAGCAGTACTTC. Its translation: CASSLNRGHEQYF.

V usage is TRBV2 and J usage is TRBJ2-7, with TRBD2 matching 9 bases. V lost 9 bases and J lost 5; bases outside the gene matches: 11. The germline V gene encodes CDR1 SNHLY and CDR2 FYNNEI. The CDR3 is 14 amino acids. CDR3 amino acids: CASISGGPYDEQYF. Written as DNA, the CDR3 is TGTGCCAGTATTAGCGGGGGCCCATACGACGAGCAGTACTTC.

V is TRBV25-1 and J is TRBJ1-1; possibly TRBD1 for D (5 bases). Germline V gene sequence: CDR1 MGHDK, CDR2 SYGVNS. The V gene lost 6 bases and the J gene lost 2 bases, with 10 bases spanning the gap. There are 13 residues in the CDR3. The CDR3 protein is CASREGFNTEAFF. In DNA, the CDR3 is TGTGCCAGCAGGGAGGGGTTCAACACTGAAGCTTTCTTT. Variable domain in full (rest from reference TRBV25-1 and TRBJ1-1): EADIYQTPRYLVIGTGKKITLECSQTMGHDKMYWYQQDPGMELHLIHYSYGVNSTEKGDLSSESTVSRIRTEHFPLTLESARPSHTSQYLCASREGFNTEAFFGQGTRLTVV.

The V call is TRBV18, the J call TRBJ2-7; 9 nucleotides match TRBD2. V shed 2 bases and J 3 bases; nucleotides not matched to a gene: 5. Per the germline V gene, CDR1 is KGHSH and CDR2 is LQKENI. This CDR3 is built from 15 residues. This chain's CDR3 is CASSPGGGALYEQYF. CDR3 nucleotides: TGTGCCAGCTCACCAGGCGGGGGGGCCCTCTACGAGCAGTACTTC. The entire variable domain, with the rest obtained from reference TRBV18 and TRBJ2-7, is as follows: NAGVMQNPRHLVRRRGQEARLRCSPMKGHSHVYWYRQLPEEGLKFMVYLQKENIIDESGMPKERFSAEFPKEGPSILRIQQVVRGDSAAYFCASSPGGGALYEQYFGPGTRLTVT.

The DNA of the CDR3 is TGTGCCAGCAGTCCCCTCCTGAACACTGAAGCTTTCTTT. Its translation is CASSPLLNTEAFF. The V and J genes are TRBV25-1 and TRBJ1-1; D remains ambiguous. The V gene lost 5 bases and the J gene lost 0 bases, with 7 bases spanning the gap. CDR3 length: 13 amino acids. Germline V lookup: CDR1 MGHDK, CDR2 SYGVNS. Together with reference TRBV25-1 and TRBJ1-1, the CDR3 gives the full variable domain: EADIYQTPRYLVIGTGKKITLECSQTMGHDKMYWYQQDPGMELHLIHYSYGVNSTEKGDLSSESTVSRIRTEHFPLTLESARPSHTSQYLCASSPLLNTEAFFGQGTRLTVV.

Comments on this clone: Other DNA sequences from this sample encode an identical CDR3 as well. The V and J genes are TRBV7-9 and TRBJ1-5; 8 positions match TRBD1. Per germline, CDR1 SEHNR and CDR2 FQNEAQ (reference sequence). V lost 3 bases, J lost 2 bases, and 0 bases stayed unmatched. This CDR3 is 14 amino acids long. The CDR3 protein is CASSLTGGNQPQHF. The CDR3 DNA reads as TGTGCCAGCAGCTTGACAGGGGGCAATCAGCCCCAGCATTTT.

The genes are TRBV6-2 or TRBV6-3 and TRBJ1-2; D is ambiguous. V shed 1 base and J shed 8 bases, with 11 bases lying between them. Germline-derived CDR1 and CDR2 are MNHEY and SVGEGT. The CDR3 covers 13 residues. CDR3 sequence: CASSYYEAIGYTF. The CDR3 DNA sequence: TGTGCCAGCAGTTACTACGAGGCCATAGGCTACACCTTC.

The chain is built from TRBV7-3 and TRBJ2-1; 14 bases are a match to TRBD2. The ends lost 5 bases at V and 7 bases at J; junction bases unmatched: 13. This CDR3 has 18 residues. CDR1 SGHTA and CDR2 FQGTGA come from the germline V gene. The DNA of the CDR3 is TGTGCCAGCAGCCTTAATACGCCGGGACTAGCGGGGGCGAATGAGCAGTTCTTC. It translates to CASSLNTPGLAGANEQFF.

In this sample, this clone turned up once. The chain is built from TRBV5-8 and TRBJ1-5; TRBD1 is a possible D gene (5 bases). The CDR3 contains 16 residues. The germline V gene has CDR1 SGHTS and CDR2 YDEGEE. V lost 0 bases and J 3 bases, leaving 13 bases between the germline ends. As DNA, the CDR3 is TGTGCCAGCAGCTTGGTAGCAGGGATACACAATCAGCCCCAGCATTTT. This translates into CASSLVAGIHNQPQHF.

This clone was recorded a few times. The chain combines TRBV28 with TRBJ2-1; perhaps TRBD1 as D (5 bases). Germline V lookup: CDR1 MDHEN, CDR2 SYDVKM. The V end was cut by 8 bases, the J end by 12 bases, with 14 bases between. CDR3 length: 11 amino acids. The CDR3 spells CASAPAQGQFF. CDR3 sequence (DNA): TGTGCCAGCGCGCCTGCCCAGGGGCAGTTCTTC.

This chain uses TRBV6-4 with TRBJ1-2; 7 bases are a match to TRBD1. Germline assignment: CDR1 MRHNA and CDR2 SNTAGT. This CDR3 is built from 12 residues. The J segment lost 8 bases and the V segment lost 2 bases, leaving 2 bases of the junction unmatched. The chain's CDR3 is CASSDTGEGYTF. CDR3 nucleotide sequence: TGTGCCAGCAGTGACACAGGGGAGGGCTACACCTTC.

This sequence joins TRBV6-6 and TRBJ1-3; 7 positions agree with TRBD1. The CDR3 extends over 14 amino acids. In germline, CDR1 is MNHNY, CDR2 SVGAGI (reference sequence). V lost 6 bases, J lost 1 base, and 3 bases stayed unmatched. The CDR3 region has the DNA TGTGCCAGCAGGGGACAGACTTCTGGAAACACCATATATTTT. As protein: CASRGQTSGNTIYF.